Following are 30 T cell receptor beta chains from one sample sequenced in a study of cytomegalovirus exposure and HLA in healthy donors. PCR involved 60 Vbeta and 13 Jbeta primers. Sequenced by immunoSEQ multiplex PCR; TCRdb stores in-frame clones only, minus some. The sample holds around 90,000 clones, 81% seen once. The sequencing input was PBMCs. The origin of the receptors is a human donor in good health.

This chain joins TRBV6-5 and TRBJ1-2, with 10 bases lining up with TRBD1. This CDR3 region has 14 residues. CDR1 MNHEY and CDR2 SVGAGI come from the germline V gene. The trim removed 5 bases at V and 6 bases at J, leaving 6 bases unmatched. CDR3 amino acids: CASSKTGQGNGYTF. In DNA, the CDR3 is TGTGCCAGCAGTAAAACGGGACAGGGGAATGGCTACACCTTC.

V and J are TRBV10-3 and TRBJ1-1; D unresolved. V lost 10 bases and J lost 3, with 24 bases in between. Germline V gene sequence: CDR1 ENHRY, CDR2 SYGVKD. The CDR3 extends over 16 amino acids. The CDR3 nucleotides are TGTGCCACAGGCCCCCATTTTGCAGACGGCCACACTGAAGCTTTCTTT. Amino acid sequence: CATGPHFADGHTEAFF.

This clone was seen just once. For the CDR3, the DNA is TGTGCCAGCAGCTTGAAACGGGAAAGAGACGGAACTGAAGCTTTCTTT. It yields the protein CASSLKRERDGTEAFF. V is TRBV5-4 and J is TRBJ1-1; D is ambiguous. Germline CDR1 and CDR2: SGHNT and YYREEE (reference sequence). The CDR3 runs 16 residues. V was trimmed by 1 base and J by 5 bases, leaving 18 bases between them.

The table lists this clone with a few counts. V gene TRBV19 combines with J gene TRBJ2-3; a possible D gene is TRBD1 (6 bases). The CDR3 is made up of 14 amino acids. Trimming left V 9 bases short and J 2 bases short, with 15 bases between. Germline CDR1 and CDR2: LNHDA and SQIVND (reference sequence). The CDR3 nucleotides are TGTGCCAGCCATCCGGGACACCTCACAGATACGCAGTATTTT. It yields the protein CASHPGHLTDTQYF.

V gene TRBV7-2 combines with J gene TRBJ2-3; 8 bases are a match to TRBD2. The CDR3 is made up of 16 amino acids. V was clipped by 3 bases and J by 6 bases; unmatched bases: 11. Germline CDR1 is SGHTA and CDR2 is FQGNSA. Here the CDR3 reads CASSFEAGGGVDTQYF. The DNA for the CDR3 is TGTGCCAGCAGCTTTGAGGCGGGAGGAGGGGTGGATACGCAGTATTTT.

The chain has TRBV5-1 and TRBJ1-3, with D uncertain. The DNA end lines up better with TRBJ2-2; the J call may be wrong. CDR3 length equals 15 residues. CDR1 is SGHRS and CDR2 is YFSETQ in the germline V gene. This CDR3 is CASSPGLTNTGELFF. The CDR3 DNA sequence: TGCGCCAGCAGCCCGGGCCTTACGAACACCGGGGAGCTGTTTTTT.

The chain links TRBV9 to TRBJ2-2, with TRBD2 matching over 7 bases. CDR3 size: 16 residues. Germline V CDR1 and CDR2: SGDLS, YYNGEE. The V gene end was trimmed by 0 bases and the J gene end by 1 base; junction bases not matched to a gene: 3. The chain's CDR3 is CASSVVSSGNTGELFF. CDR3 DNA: TGTGCCAGCAGCGTAGTCTCTAGCGGGAACACCGGGGAGCTGTTTTTT.

CDR3 amino acids: CASSEGAGGYNEQFF. In DNA, the CDR3 is TGTGCCAGCAGTGAAGGAGCGGGGGGCTACAATGAGCAGTTCTTC. The rearrangement joins TRBV6-1 to TRBJ2-1, with 9 bases identical to TRBD2. The CDR3 totals 15 residues. V was pared by 1 base and J by 3 bases, with 1 base of the junction left unmatched. Germline CDR1 reads MNHNS; CDR2 reads SASEGT.

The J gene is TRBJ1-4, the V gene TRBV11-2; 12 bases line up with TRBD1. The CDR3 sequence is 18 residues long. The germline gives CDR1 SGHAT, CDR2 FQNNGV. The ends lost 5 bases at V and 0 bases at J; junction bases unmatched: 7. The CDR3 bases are TGTGCCAGCAGCCAGGGACAGGGGGCATCTGCAACTAATGAAAAACTGTTTTTT. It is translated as CASSQGQGASATNEKLFF.

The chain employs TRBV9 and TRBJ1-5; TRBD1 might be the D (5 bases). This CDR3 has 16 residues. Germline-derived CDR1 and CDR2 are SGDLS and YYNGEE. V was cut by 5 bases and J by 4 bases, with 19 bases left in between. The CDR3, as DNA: TGTGCCAGCAGTCAAGGGGCGGGGGATAGGAATCAGCCCCAGCATTTT. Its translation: CASSQGAGDRNQPQHF.

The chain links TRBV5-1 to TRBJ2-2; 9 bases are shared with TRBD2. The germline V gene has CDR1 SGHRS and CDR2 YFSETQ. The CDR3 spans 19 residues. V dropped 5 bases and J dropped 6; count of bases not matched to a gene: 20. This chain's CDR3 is CASRRSPVAGATPSGELFF. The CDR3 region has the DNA TGCGCCAGCAGGCGTTCCCCCGTAGCGGGAGCTACCCCCTCCGGGGAGCTGTTTTTT.

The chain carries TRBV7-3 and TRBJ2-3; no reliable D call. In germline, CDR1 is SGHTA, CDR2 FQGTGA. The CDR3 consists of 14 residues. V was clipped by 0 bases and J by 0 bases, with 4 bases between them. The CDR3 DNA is TGTGCCAGCAGCTTAACAGCTAGCACAGATACGCAGTATTTT. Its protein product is CASSLTASTDTQYF. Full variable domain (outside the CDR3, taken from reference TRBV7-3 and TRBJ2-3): GAGVSQTPSNKVTEKGKYVELRCDPISGHTALYWYRQSLGQGPEFLIYFQGTGAADDSGLPNDRFFAVRPEGSVSTLKIQRTERGDSAVYLCASSLTASTDTQYFGPGTRLTVL.

The CDR3 loop reads CATSRVTFGGNEKLFF. CDR3 bases: TGTGCCACCAGCAGAGTGACGTTCGGGGGAAATGAAAAACTGTTTTTT. V is TRBV15 and J is TRBJ1-4, with D possibly matching TRBD1 (5 bases). Trimming cost V 1 base and J 5 bases, with 14 bases left between them. CDR3 length: 16 residues. Germline V gene sequence: CDR1 LNHNV, CDR2 YYDKDF (reference sequence).

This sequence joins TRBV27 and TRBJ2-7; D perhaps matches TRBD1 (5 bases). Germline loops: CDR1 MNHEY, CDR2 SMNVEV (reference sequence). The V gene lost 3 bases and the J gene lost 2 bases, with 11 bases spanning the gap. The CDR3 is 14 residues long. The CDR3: CASSFLDSPYEQYF. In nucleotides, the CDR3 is TGTGCCAGCAGTTTCCTAGACAGCCCCTACGAGCAGTACTTC.

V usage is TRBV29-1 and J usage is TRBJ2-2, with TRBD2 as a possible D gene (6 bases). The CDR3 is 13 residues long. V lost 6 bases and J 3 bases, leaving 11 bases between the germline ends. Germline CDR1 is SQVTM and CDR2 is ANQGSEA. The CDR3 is CSVGGPDTGELFF. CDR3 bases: TGCAGCGTCGGAGGGCCGGACACCGGGGAGCTGTTTTTT.

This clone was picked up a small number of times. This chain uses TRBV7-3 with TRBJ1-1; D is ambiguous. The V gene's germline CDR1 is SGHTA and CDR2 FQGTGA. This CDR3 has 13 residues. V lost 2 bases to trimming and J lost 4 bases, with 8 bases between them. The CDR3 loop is CASSLEGATEAFF. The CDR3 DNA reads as TGTGCCAGCAGCTTAGAGGGCGCCACTGAAGCTTTCTTT.

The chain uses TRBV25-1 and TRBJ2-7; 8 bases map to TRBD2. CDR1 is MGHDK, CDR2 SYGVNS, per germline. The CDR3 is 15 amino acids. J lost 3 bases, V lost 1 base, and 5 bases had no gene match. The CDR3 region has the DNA TGTGCCAGCAGTGAATCGGGCGGGGGGATCTACGAGCAGTACTTC. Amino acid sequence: CASSESGGGIYEQYF.

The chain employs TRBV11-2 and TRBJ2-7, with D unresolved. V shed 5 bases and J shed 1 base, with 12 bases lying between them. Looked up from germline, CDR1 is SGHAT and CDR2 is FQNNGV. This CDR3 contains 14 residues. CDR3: CASSLYLSSYEQYF. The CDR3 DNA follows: TGTGCCAGCAGCCTCTACCTGTCATCCTACGAGCAGTACTTC.

CDR3 loop: CASSFTSGLLGSYEQYF. The CDR3 DNA is TGTGCCAGCAGCTTCACTAGCGGGTTACTCGGGTCCTACGAGCAGTACTTC. The chain links TRBV7-9 to TRBJ2-7; 9 positions match TRBD2. Germline V gene sequence: CDR1 SEHNR, CDR2 FQNEAQ (reference sequence). The CDR3 extends over 17 amino acids. Germline trimming cut 3 bases from V and 1 base from J; bases unmatched to any gene: 10.

Here the CDR3 reads CASTQRAYNEQFF. The DNA of the CDR3 is TGTGCCAGCACCCAGCGGGCCTACAATGAGCAGTTCTTC. This sequence joins TRBV28 and TRBJ2-1; tentatively, D is TRBD2 (6 bases). V lost 7 bases and J 2 bases, leaving 9 bases between the germline ends. The germline gives CDR1 MDHEN, CDR2 SYDVKM. This CDR3 is built from 13 residues.

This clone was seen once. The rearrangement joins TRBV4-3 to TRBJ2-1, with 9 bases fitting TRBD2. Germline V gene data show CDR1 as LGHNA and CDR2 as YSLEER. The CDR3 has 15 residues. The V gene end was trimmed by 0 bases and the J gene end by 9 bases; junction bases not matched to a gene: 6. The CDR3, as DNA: TGCGCCAGCAGCCAAGATGGCGGGGGGGCTCGTGAGCAGTTCTTC. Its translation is CASSQDGGGAREQFF.

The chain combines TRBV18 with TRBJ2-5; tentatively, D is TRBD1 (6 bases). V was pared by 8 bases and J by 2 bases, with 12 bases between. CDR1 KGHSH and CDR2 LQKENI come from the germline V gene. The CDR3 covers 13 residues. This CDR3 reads CASRQGQQETQYF. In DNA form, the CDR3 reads TGTGCCAGCCGTCAAGGACAGCAAGAGACCCAGTACTTC.

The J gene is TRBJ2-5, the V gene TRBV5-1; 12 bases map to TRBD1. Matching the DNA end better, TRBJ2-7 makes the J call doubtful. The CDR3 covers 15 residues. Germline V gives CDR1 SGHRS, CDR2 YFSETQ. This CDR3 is CASSFSGTGGVEQYF. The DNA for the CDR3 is TGCGCCAGCAGCTTCTCCGGGACAGGGGGCGTCGAGCAGTACTTC.

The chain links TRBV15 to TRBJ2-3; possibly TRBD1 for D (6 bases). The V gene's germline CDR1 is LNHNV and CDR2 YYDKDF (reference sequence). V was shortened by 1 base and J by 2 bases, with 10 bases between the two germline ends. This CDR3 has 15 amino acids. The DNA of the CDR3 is TGTGCCACCAGCAGAGGTAGGGGGAACACAGATACGCAGTATTTT. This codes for CATSRGRGNTDTQYF. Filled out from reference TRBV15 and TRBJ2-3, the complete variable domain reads DAMVIQNPRYQVTQFGKPVTLSCSQTLNHNVMYWYQQKSSQAPKLLFHYYDKDFNNEADTPDNFQSRRPNTSFCFLDIRSPGLGDTAMYLCATSRGRGNTDTQYFGPGTRLTVL.

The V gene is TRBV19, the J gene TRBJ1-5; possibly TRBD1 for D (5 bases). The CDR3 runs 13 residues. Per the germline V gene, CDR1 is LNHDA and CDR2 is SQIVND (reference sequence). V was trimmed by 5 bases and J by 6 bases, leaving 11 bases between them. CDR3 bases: TGTGCCAGTAGTCTCCAGGGCTCTCAGCCCCAGCATTTT. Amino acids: CASSLQGSQPQHF.

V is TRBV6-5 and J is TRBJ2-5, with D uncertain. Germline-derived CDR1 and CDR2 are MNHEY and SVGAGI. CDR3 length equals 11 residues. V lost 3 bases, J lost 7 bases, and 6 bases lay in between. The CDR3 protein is CASSYAGTQYF. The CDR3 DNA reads TGTGCCAGCAGTTATGCCGGGACCCAGTACTTC.

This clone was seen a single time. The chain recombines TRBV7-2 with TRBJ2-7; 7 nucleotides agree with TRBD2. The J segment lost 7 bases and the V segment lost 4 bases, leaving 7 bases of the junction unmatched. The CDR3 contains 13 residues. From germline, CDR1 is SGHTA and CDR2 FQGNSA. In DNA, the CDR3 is TGTGCCAGCAGCTCTAGCGGCGGCGGGGAGCAGTACTTC. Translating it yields CASSSSGGGEQYF.

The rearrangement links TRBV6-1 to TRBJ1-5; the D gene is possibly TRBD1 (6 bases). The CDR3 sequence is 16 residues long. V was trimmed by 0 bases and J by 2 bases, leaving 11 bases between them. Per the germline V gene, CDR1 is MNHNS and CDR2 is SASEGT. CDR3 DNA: TGTGCCAGCAGTGAAGCTACAGGGACGCGCAATCAGCCCCAGCATTTT. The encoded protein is CASSEATGTRNQPQHF.

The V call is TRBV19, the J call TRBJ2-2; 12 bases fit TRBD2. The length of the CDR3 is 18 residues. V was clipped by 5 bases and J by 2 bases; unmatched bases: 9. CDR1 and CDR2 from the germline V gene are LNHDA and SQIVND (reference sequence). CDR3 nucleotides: TGTGCCAGTAGTCCCAACCCACTAGCGGGGGGTAACACCGGGGAGCTGTTTTTT. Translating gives CASSPNPLAGGNTGELFF.

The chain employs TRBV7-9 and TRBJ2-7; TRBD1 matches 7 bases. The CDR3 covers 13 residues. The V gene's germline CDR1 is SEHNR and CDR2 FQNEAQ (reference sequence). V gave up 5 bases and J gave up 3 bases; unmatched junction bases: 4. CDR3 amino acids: CASSLRDSYEQYF. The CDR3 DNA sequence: TGTGCCAGCAGCCTCAGGGACAGCTACGAGCAGTACTTC.